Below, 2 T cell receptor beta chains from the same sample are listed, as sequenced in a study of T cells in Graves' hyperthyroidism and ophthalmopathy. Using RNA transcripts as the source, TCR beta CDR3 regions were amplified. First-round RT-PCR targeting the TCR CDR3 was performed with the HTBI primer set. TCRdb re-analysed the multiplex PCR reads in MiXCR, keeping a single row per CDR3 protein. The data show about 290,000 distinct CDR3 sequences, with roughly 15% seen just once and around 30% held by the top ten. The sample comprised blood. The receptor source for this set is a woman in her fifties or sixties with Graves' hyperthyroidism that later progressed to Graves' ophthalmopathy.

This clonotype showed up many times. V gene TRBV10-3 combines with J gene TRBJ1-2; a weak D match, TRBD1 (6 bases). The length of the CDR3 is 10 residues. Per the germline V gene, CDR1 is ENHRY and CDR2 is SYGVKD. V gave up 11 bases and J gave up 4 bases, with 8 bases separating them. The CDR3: CASQGYGYTF. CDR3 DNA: TGTGCCTCACAGGGCTATGGCTACACCTTC.

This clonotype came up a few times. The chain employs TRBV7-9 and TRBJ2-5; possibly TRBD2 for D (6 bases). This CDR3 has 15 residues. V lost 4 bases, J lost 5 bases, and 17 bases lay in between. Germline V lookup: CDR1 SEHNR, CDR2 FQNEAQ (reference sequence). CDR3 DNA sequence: TGTGCCAGCAGCTCCGCCCAGGCGGGAAGGGAGACCCAGTACTTC. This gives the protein CASSSAQAGRETQYF.